The next 14 T cell receptor beta chains were all read from a single sample in a study of cytomegalovirus exposure and HLA in healthy donors. Assay: immunoSEQ multiplex PCR; the TCRdb copy retains only in-frame clones and omits some. The table includes some 200,000 clones, around 82% detected once. The sequenced sample consisted of PBMCs. These TCRs come from a woman under 30 in good health and CMV-seropositive.

The J gene is TRBJ1-1, the V gene TRBV7-9, with 9 positions matching TRBD1. V dropped 4 bases and J dropped 3; count of bases not matched to a gene: 12. The germline V gene has CDR1 SEHNR and CDR2 FQNEAQ (reference sequence). This CDR3 spans 17 amino acids. The CDR3 is CASSSPTGGGGYTEAFF. The CDR3 DNA reads TGTGCCAGCAGCTCCCCAACAGGGGGCGGGGGGTACACTGAAGCTTTCTTT.

J is TRBJ1-1 and V is TRBV6-1; D gene ambiguous. This CDR3 has 11 residues. Germline V gene sequence: CDR1 MNHNS, CDR2 SASEGT. The V end lost 11 bases, the J end lost 4 bases, and 11 bases lay between the germline ends. The CDR3 spells CAWREGTEAFF. DNA for the CDR3: TGTGCCTGGAGGGAGGGCACTGAAGCTTTCTTT.

This clone occurred once. The genes are TRBV9 and TRBJ1-6, with TRBD1 as a possible D gene (6 bases). Germline V lookup: CDR1 SGDLS, CDR2 YYNGEE. The CDR3 is 12 amino acids. V lost 4 bases, J lost 9 bases, and 8 bases lay in between. As DNA, the CDR3 is TGTGCCAGCAGCCTACAGGGTTCACCCCTCCACTTT. Amino acids: CASSLQGSPLHF.

This chain links TRBV4-2 with TRBJ2-5; maybe TRBD2 (5 bases). Germline values: CDR1 LGHNA, CDR2 YNFKEQ. This CDR3 is 14 amino acids long. V was clipped by 4 bases and J by 3 bases, with 12 bases between them. The CDR3 sequence is CASSLGSGKETQYF. The CDR3 nucleotides are TGTGCCAGCAGCCTAGGGTCGGGGAAAGAGACCCAGTACTTC.

The V gene is TRBV6-1, the J gene TRBJ1-1; D is uncertain. Trimming shortened V by 5 bases and J by 8 bases, and 15 bases separated the two germline ends. The CDR3 loop spans 13 amino acids. The V gene's germline CDR1 is MNHNS and CDR2 SASEGT. CDR3 in DNA: TGTGCCAGCAGTACTGACCCACTAAGGGAAGCTTTCTTT. Amino acids: CASSTDPLREAFF.

V gene TRBV28 combines with J gene TRBJ2-5, with TRBD1 matching 9 bases. Germline V gene data show CDR1 as MDHEN and CDR2 as SYDVKM. After removal of 6 bases from V and 2 bases from J, the junction contained 4 bases not matched to a gene. This CDR3 has 14 amino acids. CDR3 sequence reads: CASRGTGTQETQYF. DNA of the CDR3: TGTGCCAGCAGAGGGACAGGGACACAAGAGACCCAGTACTTC.

This clone was observed a single time. The chain uses TRBV7-7 and TRBJ2-1; possibly TRBD2 for D (6 bases). Germline V gene lookup returns CDR1 SSHAT and CDR2 FNYEAQ (reference sequence). The V end lost 5 bases, the J end lost 0 bases, and 11 bases lay between the germline ends. The CDR3 has 15 residues. Here the CDR3 DNA reads TGTGCCAGCAGCCCGGGGGATAGCTCCTACAATGAGCAGTTCTTC. It specifies CASSPGDSSYNEQFF.

CDR3 DNA: TGTGCCAGCAGCAAGAGGGGGGGCCAAGAGACCCAGTACTTC. Translating it yields CASSKRGGQETQYF. This rearrangement joins TRBV6-6 to TRBJ2-5; D is perhaps TRBD2 (7 bases). The V and J ends lost 6 bases and 1 base respectively, with 12 bases between them. The CDR3 is 14 amino acids. Germline V gene data show CDR1 as MNHNY and CDR2 as SVGAGI (reference sequence).

The chain employs TRBV6-6 and TRBJ1-1; no definite D call. The CDR3 is 12 residues long. The V end was cut by 0 bases, the J end by 7 bases, with 6 bases between. From germline, CDR1 is MNHNY and CDR2 SVGAGI (reference sequence). This chain's CDR3 is CASSYSEGEAFF. The CDR3 DNA follows: TGTGCCAGCAGTTACTCGGAGGGTGAAGCTTTCTTT.

This clone occurred once. The chain uses TRBV2 and TRBJ1-4; D call uncertain. This CDR3 has 13 amino acids. CDR1 is SNHLY, CDR2 FYNNEI, per germline. V lost 3 bases and J lost 5, with 7 bases in between. CDR3 amino acids: CASSEGSNEKLFF. The CDR3 DNA reads TGTGCCAGCAGTGAGGGCTCCAATGAAAAACTGTTTTTT.

The chain links TRBV7-9 to TRBJ2-3; 7 bases fit TRBD1. The V gene's germline CDR1 is SEHNR and CDR2 FQNEAQ (reference sequence). The V segment lost 5 bases and the J segment 4 bases; nucleotides outside the gene matches: 3. The CDR3 is made up of 13 amino acids. CDR3 in amino acids: CASSRGTADTQYF. The DNA of the CDR3 is TGTGCCAGCAGCCGAGGGACAGCAGATACGCAGTATTTT. Looking up the rest from reference TRBV7-9 and TRBJ2-3 gives the full variable domain: DTGVSQNPRHKITKRGQNVTFRCDPISEHNRLYWYRQTLGQGPEFLTYFQNEAQLEKSRLLSDRFSAERPKGSFSTLEIQRTEQGDSAMYLCASSRGTADTQYFGPGTRLTVL.

The rearrangement links TRBV7-2 to TRBJ2-1, with a possible D match to TRBD2 (6 bases). Germline CDR1 SGHTA, CDR2 FQGNSA. With 2 bases removed from V and 0 bases from J, the gap between germline ends came to 14 bases. The CDR3 has 17 residues. This CDR3 is CASSLSSAGSSYNEQFF. DNA for the CDR3: TGTGCCAGCAGCTTATCATCCGCGGGGAGCTCCTACAATGAGCAGTTCTTC.

The chain combines TRBV5-1 with TRBJ1-1; TRBD1 matches at 11 bases. V lost 1 base to trimming and J lost 4 bases; unmatched junction nucleotides: 18. This CDR3 spans 20 amino acids. The germline V gene has CDR1 SGHRS and CDR2 YFSETQ. The CDR3 DNA reads as TGCGCCAGCAGCTTGTCCCCACTCAGGACAGGGGGCCGCGTTGGCACTGAAGCTTTCTTT. Translating gives CASSLSPLRTGGRVGTEAFF. Filled out from reference TRBV5-1 and TRBJ1-1, the complete variable domain reads KAGVTQTPRYLIKTRGQQVTLSCSPISGHRSVSWYQQTPGQGLQFLFEYFSETQRNKGNFPGRFSGRQFSNSRSEMNVSTLELGDSALYLCASSLSPLRTGGRVGTEAFFGQGTRLTVV.

The V call is TRBV7-8, the J call TRBJ1-1, with 10 nucleotides matching TRBD1. The CDR3 has 21 residues. Losses at the gene ends were 2 bases for V and 0 bases for J; bases not matched to a gene: 18. CDR1 SGHVS and CDR2 FQNEAQ come from the germline V gene. CDR3 DNA: TGTGCCAGCAGCTTAACTCGGTTATTGGGACAGGGGTCCCCTTTGAACACTGAAGCTTTCTTT. It yields the protein CASSLTRLLGQGSPLNTEAFF.